These 23 T cell receptor beta chains share one sample of origin, sequenced in a study of cytomegalovirus exposure and HLA in healthy donors. In the PCR, 60 Vbeta and 13 Jbeta primers were used. TCRdb keeps only in-frame clones here, not all; method: immunoSEQ multiplex PCR. The sample records some 180,000 clones, over 75% being singletons. The specimen was PBMCs. These receptors were obtained from a woman aged 30 to 39 in good health and CMV-seronegative.

V usage is TRBV4-1 and J usage is TRBJ1-1; D may be TRBD1 (5 bases). The germline V gene encodes CDR1 MGHRA and CDR2 YSYEKL. This CDR3 is built from 15 residues. V lost 0 bases and J 3 bases, leaving 11 bases between the germline ends. The CDR3 reads CASSQDVGAYTEAFF. The CDR3 nucleotides read TGCGCCAGCAGCCAAGACGTAGGGGCATACACTGAAGCTTTCTTT.

The chain has TRBV14 and TRBJ2-1; unclear D gene. V was clipped by 1 base and J by 1 base, with 8 bases between them. Germline-derived CDR1 and CDR2 are SGHDN and FVKESK. The CDR3 sequence is 15 residues long. The DNA of the CDR3 is TGTGCCAGCAGCCAAGTCGCGGCATCCTACAATGAGCAGTTCTTC. As protein: CASSQVAASYNEQFF.

CDR3 DNA: TGCGCCAGCAGCCATCGCACAGGGTCCACCGGGGAGCTGTTTTTT. Translated, it gives CASSHRTGSTGELFF. The genes are TRBV4-1 and TRBJ2-2; possible D gene TRBD1, 6 bases. Trimming removed 3 bases from V and 4 bases from J, with 12 bases in between. The CDR3 is 15 amino acids. Germline assignment: CDR1 MGHRA and CDR2 YSYEKL.

The CDR3 here is CSVAQGALSYNEQFF. The CDR3 DNA follows: TGCAGCGTTGCCCAAGGGGCCCTCTCCTACAATGAGCAGTTCTTC. This chain links TRBV29-1 with TRBJ2-1; D might be TRBD1 (5 bases). Germline V lookup: CDR1 SQVTM, CDR2 ANQGSEA. V lost 4 bases and J 0 bases, leaving 13 bases between the germline ends. This CDR3 has 15 residues.

The chain employs TRBV27 and TRBJ1-2; perhaps TRBD1 as D (6 bases). The CDR3 spans 13 residues. The germline V and J ends were trimmed by 4 bases and 5 bases, with 11 bases remaining between them. CDR1 and CDR2 (germline): MNHEY, SMNVEV (reference sequence). The CDR3 region is CASSWGTSYGYTF. The CDR3 region has the DNA TGTGCCAGCAGTTGGGGGACATCATATGGCTACACCTTC.

The V call is TRBV10-3, the J call TRBJ2-4; TRBD2 matches 9 bases. Germline-derived CDR1 and CDR2 are ENHRY and SYGVKD. After removal of 3 bases from V and 6 bases from J, the junction contained 6 bases not matched to a gene. This CDR3 region has 15 residues. In nucleotides, the CDR3 is TGTGCCATCAGTGATGGCGGGAGGGGCGGAAACATTCAGTACTTC. Translating gives CAISDGGRGGNIQYF.

The V gene is TRBV27, the J gene TRBJ2-3, with 9 bases fitting TRBD2. The V gene's germline CDR1 is MNHEY and CDR2 SMNVEV (reference sequence). After removal of 5 bases from V and 1 base from J, the junction contained 7 bases not matched to a gene. CDR3 length equals 16 residues. The CDR3 bases are TGTGCCAGCAGTACGACCTGGACTAGCGGCACAGATACGCAGTATTTT. This translates into CASSTTWTSGTDTQYF.

The CDR3 spells CASSRQGAGGELFF. The CDR3 region has the DNA TGCGCCAGCAGCCGGCAGGGGGCGGGCGGGGAGCTGTTTTTT. The gene calls are TRBV5-1 and TRBJ2-2; TRBD1 matches 8 bases. CDR3 length: 14 amino acids. CDR1 and CDR2 (germline): SGHRS, YFSETQ. Trimming cost V 4 bases and J 7 bases; bases outside gene matches: 6.

The gene calls are TRBV4-2 and TRBJ2-7, with D possibly TRBD2 on 5 matching bases. CDR1 and CDR2 from the germline V gene are LGHNA and YNFKEQ. V gave up 5 bases and J gave up 5 bases, with 7 bases separating them. The CDR3 has 11 amino acids. Here the CDR3 reads CASSWGDEQYF. CDR3 in DNA: TGTGCCAGCAGCTGGGGAGACGAGCAGTACTTC.

The chain joins TRBV18 to TRBJ1-1, with TRBD1 as a possible D gene (5 bases). Trimming took off 4 bases at V and 0 bases at J, with 12 bases between the two ends. Germline V CDR1 and CDR2: KGHSH, LQKENI. The CDR3 is 15 residues long. CDR3 nucleotides: TGTGCCAGCTCACTCTACAGGAACTTGAACACTGAAGCTTTCTTT. This codes for CASSLYRNLNTEAFF.

Written as DNA, the CDR3 is TGTGCCAGCAGTCAAACCGGTAGCAATCAGCCCCAGCATTTT. It encodes CASSQTGSNQPQHF. The chain recombines TRBV28 with TRBJ1-5, with D unresolved. This CDR3 has 14 amino acids. V shed 5 bases and J shed 0 bases, with 8 bases lying between them. The germline V gene has CDR1 MDHEN and CDR2 SYDVKM.

This clone turned up a few times. The V gene is TRBV7-9, the J gene TRBJ2-7; 8 bases agree with TRBD1. V shed 5 bases, J shed 3 bases, and the junction held 12 bases outside the gene matches. Germline V gene data show CDR1 as SEHNR and CDR2 as FQNEAQ (reference sequence). This CDR3 contains 16 residues. CDR3 sequence: CASSRRQGTVDYEQYF. The CDR3 DNA is TGTGCCAGCAGCCGTAGACAGGGGACCGTCGACTACGAGCAGTACTTC.

This chain uses TRBV5-1 with TRBJ2-5; TRBD1 is a possible D gene (6 bases). Trimming took off 0 bases at V and 5 bases at J, with 14 bases between the two ends. This CDR3 region has 15 residues. CDR1 SGHRS and CDR2 YFSETQ come from the germline V gene. CDR3 sequence reads: CASSLDRVGRETQYF. CDR3 coding DNA: TGCGCCAGCAGCTTGGACAGGGTTGGTAGGGAGACCCAGTACTTC.

The rearrangement joins TRBV9 to TRBJ2-7, with TRBD1 matching over 8 bases. The CDR3 consists of 13 residues. Germline V lookup: CDR1 SGDLS, CDR2 YYNGEE. V lost 4 bases and J lost 6; bases outside the gene matches: 6. The CDR3 reads CASSTTGGGEQYF. DNA for the CDR3: TGTGCCAGCAGCACTACAGGGGGTGGCGAGCAGTACTTC.

Concerning this clone: One junction end disagrees with the germline gene, perhaps due to a read error. This sequence joins TRBV7-9 and TRBJ1-2, with D uncertain. The CDR3 runs 15 residues. The V gene's germline CDR1 is SEHNR and CDR2 FQNEAQ (reference sequence). CDR3 DNA sequence: TGTTCCAGCAGCTTAGGAGGCAGTACTGACTATGGCTACACCTTC. Encoded protein: CSSSLGGSTDYGYTF.

The chain joins TRBV29-1 to TRBJ2-3; D is possibly TRBD2 (6 bases). CDR1 and CDR2 from the germline V gene are SQVTM and ANQGSEA. The V gene lost 3 bases and the J gene lost 4 bases, with 14 bases spanning the gap. The CDR3 contains 14 residues. The CDR3 DNA follows: TGCAGCGTTGAGGCGGGGAGGAAAGCAGATACGCAGTATTTT. Encoded protein: CSVEAGRKADTQYF.

The chain uses TRBV29-1 and TRBJ1-1, with TRBD1 identical over 7 bases. Trimming cost V 6 bases and J 5 bases; bases outside gene matches: 15. The CDR3 consists of 15 residues. Germline values: CDR1 SQVTM, CDR2 ANQGSEA. The CDR3 is CSVGGREGWGTEAFF. The CDR3 DNA reads TGCAGCGTAGGGGGCCGGGAGGGTTGGGGGACTGAAGCTTTCTTT.

Only a few counts were recorded for this clone. This rearrangement joins TRBV21-1 to TRBJ2-5; TRBD2, the table's D call, lacks a check against the DNA. TRBV21-1 is assigned pseudogene status. The length of the CDR3 is 18 residues. CDR3 bases: TGTGCCAGCAGCAAAGGCCTAGCGGGAGGAGGTTCAGGAGAGACCCAGTACTTC. It specifies CASSKGLAGGGSGETQYF.

The chain links TRBV5-1 to TRBJ1-1; TRBD1 matches at 10 bases. V lost 4 bases, J lost 1 base, and 10 bases stayed unmatched. This CDR3 contains 17 residues. The germline V gene has CDR1 SGHRS and CDR2 YFSETQ. The CDR3, as DNA: TGCGCCAGCAGCCATGACCGGGACAGGGGTGCGAACACTGAAGCTTTCTTT. Amino acid sequence: CASSHDRDRGANTEAFF.

This chain uses TRBV21-1 with TRBJ2-7; the DNA was not used to check the table's D call, TRBD1. TRBV21-1 is classified as a pseudogene. The CDR3 loop spans 17 amino acids. Here the CDR3 reads CASSKGGRDSPSYEQYF. DNA of the CDR3: TGTGCCAGCAGCAAAGGGGGACGGGACAGCCCCTCCTACGAGCAGTACTTC.

In its sample, this clone was seen a few times. The chain employs TRBV10-3 and TRBJ2-7; 7 bases fit TRBD1. The CDR3 has 13 residues. Germline V gives CDR1 ENHRY, CDR2 SYGVKD. After removal of 5 bases from V and 1 base from J, the junction contained 2 bases not matched to a gene. CDR3 sequence: CAISTGQSYEQYF. The CDR3, as DNA: TGTGCCATCAGTACGGGACAGTCCTACGAGCAGTACTTC.

The chain recombines TRBV30 with TRBJ1-6; D might be TRBD1 (5 bases). Trimming cost V 3 bases and J 6 bases, with 15 bases left between them. CDR1 is GTSNPN and CDR2 is SVGIG in the germline V gene (reference sequence). This CDR3 is 15 amino acids long. The DNA for the CDR3 is TGTGCCTGGAGCGCATCAGGGATTGTTAATTCACCCCTCCACTTT. Translation gives CAWSASGIVNSPLHF.

The CDR3 here is CASRSLLAVFPYEQYF. The CDR3 region has the DNA TGTGCAAGTCGTTCCTTACTAGCGGTCTTTCCCTACGAGCAGTACTTC. The chain links TRBV12-2 to TRBJ2-7; the D call TRBD2 from the table was never checked on the DNA. TRBV12-2 is noted as a pseudogene. This CDR3 region has 16 residues.